These T cell receptor beta chains were read from a single sample in a study of glioma-infiltrating T cells after dendritic cell vaccination. Only in-frame clones appear in the TCRdb table, and some are missing; sequencing was by immunoSEQ multiplex PCR. The repertoire holds 20,000 to 30,000 clones, with roughly 90% as singletons. The source material was blood, sampled after dendritic cell vaccination. The receptors shown here come from a human donor with glioblastoma. The CDR3 runs from the conserved cysteine through the conserved F or W. The D gene is left open where the match is weak. Clone size is shown for a subset of rows, as once, few, many or a class of expanded clone.

J gene: TRBJ2-3
D gene: TRBD2
clone size: NA
V gene: TRBV10-2
CDR3 protein: CASSESRLAGGTDTQYF
CDR3 DNA: TGCGCCAGCAGTGAGTCCCGACTAGCGGGGGGCACAGATACGCAGTATTTT

J gene: TRBJ1-1
D gene: NA
clone size: NA
V gene: TRBV6-6
CDR3 protein: CASTLGTEAFF
CDR3 DNA: TGTGCCAGCACCCTCGGCACTGAAGCTTTCTTT

J gene: TRBJ1-2
D gene: TRBD1
clone size: NA
V gene: TRBV6-5
CDR3 protein: CASSADRDNYGYTF
CDR3 DNA: TGTGCCAGCAGCGCGGACAGGGATAACTATGGCTACACCTTC

J gene: TRBJ2-7
D gene: TRBD1
clone size: NA
V gene: TRBV6-4
CDR3 protein: CASSDSLTGKGYEQYF
CDR3 DNA: TGTGCCAGCAGTGACTCCCTGACAGGGAAAGGTTACGAGCAGTACTTC

J gene: TRBJ1-4
D gene: NA
clone size: NA
V gene: TRBV18
CDR3 protein: CASSPRGATNEKLFF
CDR3 DNA: TGTGCCAGCTCACCACGGGGGGCAACTAATGAAAAACTGTTTTTT

J gene: TRBJ1-2
D gene: TRBD1
clone size: once
V gene: TRBV18
CDR3 protein: CASSPKDRGHGYTF
CDR3 DNA: TGTGCCAGCTCCCCAAAAGACAGGGGGCATGGCTACACCTTC

J gene: TRBJ2-7
D gene: NA
clone size: NA
V gene: TRBV5-1
CDR3 protein: CASSLAGGLNEQYF
CDR3 DNA: TGCGCCAGCAGCTTGGCCGGAGGGCTGAACGAGCAGTACTTC

J gene: TRBJ2-7
D gene: TRBD1
clone size: few
V gene: TRBV30
CDR3 protein: CAWSGDRNGSYEQYF
CDR3 DNA: TGTGCCTGGAGCGGGGACAGGAACGGTTCCTACGAGCAGTACTTC

J gene: TRBJ2-2
D gene: TRBD1
clone size: NA
V gene: TRBV9
CDR3 protein: CASSVMGQGATGELFF
CDR3 DNA: TGTGCCAGCAGCGTAATGGGACAGGGGGCCACCGGGGAGCTGTTTTTT

J gene: TRBJ1-1
D gene: TRBD1
clone size: NA
V gene: TRBV4-1
CDR3 protein: CASSQDNLGGRDRITEAFF
CDR3 DNA: TGCGCCAGCAGCCAAGATAATTTGGGGGGCCGGGACAGGATCACTGAAGCTTTCTTT

J gene: TRBJ1-6
D gene: NA
clone size: NA
V gene: TRBV7-8
CDR3 protein: CASKLAGTNSYNSPLHF
CDR3 DNA: TGTGCCAGCAAGTTGGCAGGAACCAACTCCTATAATTCACCCCTCCACTTT